This T cell receptor beta chain came from a study of blood T cell repertoires in COVID-19. The data were produced by immunoSEQ multiplex PCR, yet TCRdb's version contains in-frame clones alone and is incomplete. The top ten hold about an eighth of the sample, which has 200,000 to 300,000 clones, about 81% seen once. The specimen sequenced was peripheral blood. The TCR comes from a woman aged 55-69 years with active or convalescent COVID-19.

For the CDR3, the DNA is TGCGCCAGCAGCCCCCGCTCCTTCGGGGGGGCCCAAGAGACCCAGTACTTC. As protein: CASSPRSFGGAQETQYF. This sequence joins TRBV4-1 and TRBJ2-5, with 8 bases identical to TRBD2. There are 17 residues in the CDR3. Losses at the gene ends were 4 bases for V and 1 base for J; bases not matched to a gene: 11. CDR1 and CDR2 (germline): MGHRA, YSYEKL.